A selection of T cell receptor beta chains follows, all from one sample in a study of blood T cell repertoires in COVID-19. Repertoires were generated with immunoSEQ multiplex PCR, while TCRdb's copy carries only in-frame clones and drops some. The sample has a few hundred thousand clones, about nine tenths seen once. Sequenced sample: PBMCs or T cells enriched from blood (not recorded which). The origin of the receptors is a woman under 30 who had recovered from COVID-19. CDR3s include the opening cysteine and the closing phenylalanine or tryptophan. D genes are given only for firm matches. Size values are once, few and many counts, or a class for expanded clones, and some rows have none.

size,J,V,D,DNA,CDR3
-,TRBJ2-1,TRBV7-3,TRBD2,TGTGCCAGCAGCTCCGGGGGGGACTCCTACAATGAGCAGTTCTTC,CASSSGGDSYNEQFF
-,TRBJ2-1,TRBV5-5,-,TGTGCCAGCAGCTACGCCCCGGGCAATGAGCAGTTCTTC,CASSYAPGNEQFF
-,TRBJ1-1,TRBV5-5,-,TGTGCCAGCCGAAAAGGGGGTACGGCTGAAGCTTTCTTT,CASRKGGTAEAFF
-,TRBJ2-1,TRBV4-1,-,TGCGCCAGCTCAAAGGTAGCGGACTACAATGAGCAGTTCTTC,CASSKVADYNEQFF
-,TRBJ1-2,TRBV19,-,TGTGCCAGTAGTATAGATGCGGGAATGGTCGGTGGCTACACCTTC,CASSIDAGMVGGYTF
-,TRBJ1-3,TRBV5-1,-,TGCGCCAGCAGCCTTTCAGGGCACGGAAACACCATATATTTT,CASSLSGHGNTIYF
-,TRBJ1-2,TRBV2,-,TGTGCCAGCAGTATAACAGGCTATGGCTACACCTTC,CASSITGYGYTF
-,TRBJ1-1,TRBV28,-,TGTGCCAGCAGTTTAGTTCAGCGACCGAACACTGAAGCTTTCTTT,CASSLVQRPNTEAFF
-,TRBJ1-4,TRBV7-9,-,TGTGCCAGCAGCATCGGCGGGCAGGCCCTGTTTTTT,CASSIGGQALFF
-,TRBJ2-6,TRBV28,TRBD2,TGTGCCAGCAGTTTGGGGGGGTCTGGGGCCAACGTCCTGACTTTC,CASSLGGSGANVLTF
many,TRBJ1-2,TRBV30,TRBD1,TGTGCCTGGAGTGTACCGGACAGGGTATCGCATGGCTACACCTTC,CAWSVPDRVSHGYTF
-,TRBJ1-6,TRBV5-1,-,TGCGCCAGCAGCTCTGGAGGGAGCTCCTATAATTCACCCCTCCACTTT,CASSSGGSSYNSPLHF
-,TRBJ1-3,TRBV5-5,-,TGTGCCAGCAGCTCCTACCGCTCTGGAAACACCATATATTTT,CASSSYRSGNTIYF